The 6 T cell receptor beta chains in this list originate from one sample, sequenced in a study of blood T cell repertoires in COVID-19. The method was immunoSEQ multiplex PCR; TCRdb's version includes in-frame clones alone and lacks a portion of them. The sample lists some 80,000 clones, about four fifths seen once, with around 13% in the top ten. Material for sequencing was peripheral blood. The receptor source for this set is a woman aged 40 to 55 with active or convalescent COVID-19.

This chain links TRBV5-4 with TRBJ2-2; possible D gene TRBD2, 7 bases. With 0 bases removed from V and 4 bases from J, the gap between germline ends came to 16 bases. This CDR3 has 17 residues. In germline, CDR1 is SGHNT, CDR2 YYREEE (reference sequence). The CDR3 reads CASSLAFGGGPTGELFF. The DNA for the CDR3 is TGTGCCAGCAGCTTGGCCTTTGGGGGGGGGCCCACCGGGGAGCTGTTTTTT.

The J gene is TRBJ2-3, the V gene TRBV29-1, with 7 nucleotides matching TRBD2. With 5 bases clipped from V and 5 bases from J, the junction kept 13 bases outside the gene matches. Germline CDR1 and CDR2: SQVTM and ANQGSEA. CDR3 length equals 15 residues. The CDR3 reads CSVSRLAQPGDTQYF. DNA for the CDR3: TGCAGCGTTTCCCGACTAGCCCAGCCCGGAGATACGCAGTATTTT.

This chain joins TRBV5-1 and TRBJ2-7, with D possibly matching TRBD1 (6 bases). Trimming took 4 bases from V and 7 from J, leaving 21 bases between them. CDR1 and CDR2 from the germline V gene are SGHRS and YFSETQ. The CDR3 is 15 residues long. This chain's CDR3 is CASSQTGTPGGEQYF. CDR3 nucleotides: TGCGCCAGCAGCCAGACCGGGACACCTGGTGGGGAGCAGTACTTC.

This CDR3 is CASSNRGTVGYTF. The DNA for the CDR3 is TGTGCCAGCAGCAACAGGGGGACGGTTGGCTACACCTTC. The chain employs TRBV7-2 and TRBJ1-2; 8 bases map to TRBD1. Germline trimming cut 5 bases from V and 7 bases from J; bases unmatched to any gene: 6. Germline V gene sequence: CDR1 SGHTA, CDR2 FQGNSA. The CDR3 covers 13 residues. Complete variable domain (other parts from reference TRBV7-2 and TRBJ1-2): GAGVSQSPSNKVTEKGKDVELRCDPISGHTALYWYRQSLGQGLEFLIYFQGNSAPDKSGLPSDRFSAERTGGSVSTLTIQRTQQEDSAVYLCASSNRGTVGYTFGSGTRLTVV.

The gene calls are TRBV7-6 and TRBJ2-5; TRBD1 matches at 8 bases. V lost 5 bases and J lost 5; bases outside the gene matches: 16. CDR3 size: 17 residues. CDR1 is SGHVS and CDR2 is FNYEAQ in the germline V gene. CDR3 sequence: CASSPIQGGLGGETQYF. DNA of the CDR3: TGTGCCAGCAGCCCGATACAGGGGGGCTTAGGTGGGGAGACCCAGTACTTC.

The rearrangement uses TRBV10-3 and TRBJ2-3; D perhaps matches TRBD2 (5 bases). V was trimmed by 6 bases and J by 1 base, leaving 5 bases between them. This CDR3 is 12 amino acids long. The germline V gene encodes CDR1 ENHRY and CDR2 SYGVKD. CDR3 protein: CAISGGTDTQYF. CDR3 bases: TGTGCCATCAGCGGGGGCACAGATACGCAGTATTTT.